This T cell receptor beta chain came from a study of T cells after yellow fever vaccination. Overall study context: SMART-Seq v4 Ultra Low Input prepared libraries from low-cell fractions.

Each CDR3 protein gets one entry after TCRdb re-called the 5' RACE reads with MiXCR. This table holds 250,000 or so distinct CDR3 sequences, 3.6% found once. Study results and caveats: A limited proportion of clonotypes was detected within both the CD4 and CD8 compartments. Most clones from primary vaccination were detected again post-booster (just over 95% CD4, around 90% CD8).

Ten or more counts support this clonotype. Its cognate antigen is unknown. Germline CDR1 is MGHRA and CDR2 is YSYEKL. The CDR3 consists of 17 residues. With 0 bases removed from V and 0 bases from J, the gap between germline ends came to 13 bases. The V and J genes are TRBV4-1 and TRBJ2-3; tentative D call: TRBD2 (7 bases). Here the sequenced sample was PBMCs, taken 15 days after the yellow fever booster vaccination. The origin of this receptor is a man between 18 and 29 years old who received the YFV17D yellow fever vaccine. CDR3 sequence reads: CASSQDSEGGSTDTQYF. In nucleotides, the CDR3 is TGCGCCAGCAGCCAAGATTCGGAGGGGGGGAGCACAGATACGCAGTATTTT.